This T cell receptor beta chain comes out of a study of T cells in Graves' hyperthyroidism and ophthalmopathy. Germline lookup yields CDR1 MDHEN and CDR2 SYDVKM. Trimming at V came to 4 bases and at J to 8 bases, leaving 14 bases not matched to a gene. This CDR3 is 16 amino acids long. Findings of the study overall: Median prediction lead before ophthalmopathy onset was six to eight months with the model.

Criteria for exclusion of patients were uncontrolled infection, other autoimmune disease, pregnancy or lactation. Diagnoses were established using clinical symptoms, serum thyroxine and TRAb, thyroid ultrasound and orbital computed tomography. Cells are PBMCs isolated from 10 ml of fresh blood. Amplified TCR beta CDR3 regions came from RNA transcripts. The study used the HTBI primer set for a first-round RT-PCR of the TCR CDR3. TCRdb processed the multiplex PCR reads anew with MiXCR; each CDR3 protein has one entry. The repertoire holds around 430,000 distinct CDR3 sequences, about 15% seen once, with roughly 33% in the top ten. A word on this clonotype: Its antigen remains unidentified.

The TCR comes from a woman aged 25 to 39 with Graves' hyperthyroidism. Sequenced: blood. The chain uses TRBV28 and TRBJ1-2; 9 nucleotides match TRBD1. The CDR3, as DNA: TGTGCCAGCAGTTCAGGAGGGGGGACAGGGCTATTCGGCTACACCTTC. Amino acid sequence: CASSSGGGTGLFGYTF.